This T cell receptor (beta chain) was identified during a study of glioma-infiltrating T cells. The iRepertoire nested amplicon-rescue multiplex PCR amplified TCR alpha and beta CDR3s from RNA. TCRdb processed the multiplex PCR reads anew with MiXCR; each CDR3 protein has one entry. The table lists around 150,000 distinct CDR3 sequences, 30% to 40% of them singletons, with 20% in the top ten. The CDR3 spans 14 residues. V was pared by 3 bases and J by 7 bases, with 18 bases between. Germline CDR1 and CDR2: DFQATT and SNEGSKA (reference sequence). V and J are TRBV20-1 and TRBJ1-1, with a weak D call TRBD1 (5 bases). The sequenced sample was glioma tissue, nonneoplastic brain tissue, or PBMCs (not recorded which). This clonotype originated in a human donor with low-grade glioma or glioblastoma, undergoing nonglioma brain surgery, or in good health (not recorded which). CDR3: CSASNGQGLSEAFF. The CDR3 coding sequence is TGCAGTGCTAGTAATGGGCAGGGATTAAGTGAAGCTTTCTTT.